This entry is about one T cell receptor beta chain. No antigen is known for it. No base-level quality is on record; no much larger clone is a single base apart. TCRbeta CDR3 regions were amplified from genomic DNA using the immunoSEQ Assay, a bias-controlled multiplex PCR. The study's processing was this. The number of nucleated cells in each sample was estimated from the amplification of reference gene primers within the assay. To quantify the absolute abundance of each unique TCRbeta CDR3 rearrangement, sequence reads were collapsed and filtered. Productive Simpson clonality was computed per sample as the square root of Simpson's diversity index over productive rearrangements. The clones in this table, taken by TCRdb from immuneACCESS, are in-frame only. Not every clone is retained; where verified, under half of the shortfall comes from an unresolved V gene, and the cause of the rest is unknown. The V and J calls and clone size come from that table; D and trimming were worked out from the DNA. For this sample the table gives fewer than 250,000 clones, of which approximately 90% were detected only once. The ten largest account for approximately 4% of the sample.

The sample comes from a study of blood T cell repertoires in COVID-19 (dated by TCRdb to the early 2020s). Background on the whole study: Samples covering the acute and convalescent phases of COVID-19 were provided by collaborators in the United States, Italy and Spain. The material from the prospective study consisted of cDNA or gDNA derived from T cells, B-cell-depleted T cells, or PBMCs. Deeply sampled blood TCRbeta repertoires from subjects exposed to, actively infected with, or recovered from COVID-19 were included in the dataset. The repertoires were released in a freely available public database meant as a resource for research on the immune response to SARS-CoV-2. The samples were drawn from two sources: the first 160 participants of the ongoing ImmuneRACE study, and 1,254 subjects contributed by 6 global collaborators. The sample metadata nearly always contained a de-identified subject ID, COVID-19 status, age in years and sex. Where available, HLA class I and class II types were taken from metadata supplied by the sample provider and were not determined by assay-based typing.

CDR3 length: 21 amino acids, cysteine to phenylalanine. Only the CDR3 portion is preserved as DNA: 63 bases, with reading frame beginning at the first base. V loses 3 bases at its end and J loses 2 bases; junction bases beyond the gene matches: 18. Sequences LGHNT (CDR1) and FRNRAP (CDR2) are obtained from the germline V gene. General study outcomes and caveats: The quantity of clinical and demographic metadata differed by source and by participant and was supplied without curation.

Each collaborating institution followed its own protocols to collect whole blood in K2EDTA tubes. For TCRbeta analysis, collaborators shipped samples in one of three forms: frozen whole blood, isolated PBMCs, or DNA extracted from either of those sample types. The chain is assembled from TRBV12-5 and TRBJ2-7, and TRBD2 matches 14 of the central bases. The clonotype was recovered from a human donor in a cohort sampled during active COVID-19. The sequenced material came from peripheral blood. The CDR3 region reads CASGLRPWGGLAGATAYEQYF. The DNA is TGTGCTAGTGGTTTACGCCCCTGGGGGGGACTAGCGGGGGCCACGGCCTACGAGCAGTACTTC.